Listed below are T cell receptor beta chains from one sample, sequenced in a study of Ad26.COV2.S vaccination and SARS-CoV-2 variants. Clones were sequenced by immunoSEQ multiplex PCR, and TCRdb holds only the in-frame ones, with some missing. The sample lists some 180,000 clones, roughly 85% seen once, with 5% to 6.5% in the top ten. Material: peripheral blood, obtained after recovery from COVID-19. The receptors were gathered from a human donor who had recovered from COVID-19. Each CDR3 is given with its conserved first and last residue. A D gene is named only where the DNA matches it firmly. A row's size may be missing; if present it is once, few, many or a size class.

>15|-|TRBV18|TRBJ2-7|TRBD2
TGTGCCAGCTCACCACTGGCTAGCGGGAACTACGAGCAGTACTTC
CASSPLASGNYEQYF
>13|-|TRBV7-7|TRBJ2-5|-
TGTGCTAGCAGCTCCCAAGGGAGGGAGACCCAGTACTTC
CASSSQGRETQYF
>13|-|TRBV7-9|TRBJ1-3|-
TGTGCCAGCAGCCCCAGTCTGGGAAACACCATATATTTT
CASSPSLGNTIYF
>16|-|TRBV18|TRBJ2-1|-
TGTGCCAGCTCACCTAGGGGGGCCACGCGCGGGGATGAGCAGTTCTTC
CASSPRGATRGDEQFF
>14|-|TRBV7-2|TRBJ1-6|-
TGTGCCAGCAGCTTAGGGCAGGGGCACTCACCCCTCCACTTT
CASSLGQGHSPLHF
>13|-|TRBV5-1|TRBJ1-2|-
TGCGCCAGCAGCCGAGACTATCAGGGGGGCTACACCTTC
CASSRDYQGGYTF
>12|-|TRBV3-1/TRBV3-2|TRBJ2-7|-
TGTGCCAGCAGCCTCGTCTCGGGGGAGCAGTACTTC
CASSLVSGEQYF
>15|few|TRBV27|TRBJ1-5|-
TGTGCCAGCAGTTCCCTCGGCGGGGTGAATCAGCCCCAGCATTTT
CASSSLGGVNQPQHF
>12|-|TRBV12-3/TRBV12-4|TRBJ2-7|-
TGTGCCAGCACCCGGGGGTCAGGCGAGCAGTACTTC
CASTRGSGEQYF
>12|-|TRBV3-1/TRBV3-2|TRBJ1-2|-
TGTGCCAGCAGCCAAGATAGGATATCCCTAACCTTC
CASSQDRISLTF
>14|-|TRBV19|TRBJ1-6|-
TGTGCCACCGGAAGACGGGCCTATAATTCACCCCTCCACTTT
CATGRRAYNSPLHF
>16|-|TRBV6-5|TRBJ1-4|-
TGTGCCAGCAGTTACGTAATGTCCAGTCCTATTGAAAAACTGTTTTTT
CASSYVMSSPIEKLFF
>15|-|TRBV11-2|TRBJ1-1|TRBD1
TGTGCCAGCAGCTTAGGGACAGGGGGGAGGACTGAAGCTTTCTTT
CASSLGTGGRTEAFF
>13|-|TRBV19|TRBJ2-4|TRBD1
TGTGCCAGTAGTATAAACAGGGGAAACATTCAGTACTTC
CASSINRGNIQYF
>12|-|TRBV18|TRBJ1-2|-
TGTGCCAGCTCACCACGAGCCCATGGCTACACCTTC
CASSPRAHGYTF
>14|-|TRBV5-6|TRBJ1-6|TRBD1
TGTGCCAGCAGGGCCGGGACAGGGAATTCACCCCTCCACTTT
CASRAGTGNSPLHF
>19|-|TRBV2|TRBJ2-1|-
TGTGCCAGCAGTGACCCGGACAGGGGAGAGACTAGCGGATTCAATGAGCAGTTCTTC
CASSDPDRGETSGFNEQFF
>15|-|TRBV15|TRBJ1-3|-
TGTGCCACCAGCCCCATGCGGGGGTCTGGAAACACCATATATTTT
CATSPMRGSGNTIYF
>14|-|TRBV11-1|TRBJ1-1|-
TGTGCCAGCAGGGTTACAGGGATGAACACTGAAGCTTTCTTT
CASRVTGMNTEAFF
>12|-|TRBV23-1|TRBJ2-7|-
TGCGCCAGCAGTCAATCGTTATACGAGCAGTACTTC
CASSQSLYEQYF
>16|-|TRBV7-8|TRBJ2-7|-
TGTGCCAGCAGCTTAGCCATGACGGGCGGGGCCTACGAGCAGTACTTC
CASSLAMTGGAYEQYF
>14|-|TRBV3-1/TRBV3-2|TRBJ1-1|-
TGTGCCAGCAGCCAAGGTTTGGGGAACACTGAAGCTTTCTTT
CASSQGLGNTEAFF
>17|-|TRBV9|TRBJ2-3|TRBD2
TGTGCCAGCAGCCCCCGACTAGCGGGGGCCCTGACAGATACGCAGTATTTT
CASSPRLAGALTDTQYF
>13|-|TRBV28|TRBJ2-7|TRBD2
TGTGCCAGCAACGGGGGGGCCCTCTACGAGCAGTACTTC
CASNGGALYEQYF
>14|once|TRBV6-5|TRBJ1-2|TRBD1
TGTGCCAGCAGTTACACCGACAGGGGAGGAGGCTACACCTTC
CASSYTDRGGGYTF
>14|-|TRBV6-6|TRBJ1-1|-
TGTGCCAGCGTCCCCCGGGGGGGGCGCACTGAAGCTTTCTTT
CASVPRGGRTEAFF
>14|once|TRBV6-5|TRBJ1-3|-
TGTGCCAGCAGTTACAAGAATCTCGGAAACACCATATATTTT
CASSYKNLGNTIYF
>15|-|TRBV13|TRBJ2-1|-
TGTGCCAGCAGCCTCCCAGAAAGCTCCTACAATGAGCAGTTCTTC
CASSLPESSYNEQFF
>16|-|TRBV5-4|TRBJ1-1|-
TGTGCCAGCAGCTTGAGGGGGGGCTCATTGAACACTGAAGCTTTCTTT
CASSLRGGSLNTEAFF
>13|-|TRBV15|TRBJ2-1|-
TGTGCCACCAGCAGAGATTCGGTAAGAGAGCAGTTCTTC
CATSRDSVREQFF
>16|-|TRBV10-3|TRBJ2-2|-
TGTGCCACCAAAGAATTGACGCGGGGCAGTACCGGGGAGCTGTTTTTT
CATKELTRGSTGELFF
>14|-|TRBV5-1|TRBJ2-5|-
TGCGCCAGCAGATTGCCCGGGTCCTGGGAGACCCAGTACTTC
CASRLPGSWETQYF
>16|-|TRBV19|TRBJ2-1|-
TGTGCCAGTACCCCTTTAGGACCCCGCCATTACAATGAGCAGTTCTTC
CASTPLGPRHYNEQFF
>14|-|TRBV6-5|TRBJ2-7|TRBD2
TGTGCCAGCAGTCCTAGCGGGTCTTTCTACGAGCAGTACTTC
CASSPSGSFYEQYF
>16|-|TRBV6-6|TRBJ2-2|TRBD2
TGTGCCAGCAGCGGGACTAGCGGGAGAGGGACCGGGGAGCTGTTTTTT
CASSGTSGRGTGELFF
>17|-|TRBV30|TRBJ1-6|TRBD1
TGTGCCTGGAGGCAGAGGACAGGTTCCTCCTATAATTCACCCCTCCACTTT
CAWRQRTGSSYNSPLHF
>13|-|TRBV4-1|TRBJ2-1|-
TGCGCCAGCAGCCAAGATCCAGGGGCCTTGAGGTTCTTC
CASSQDPGALRFF
>21|-|TRBV7-3|TRBJ2-6|TRBD2
TGTGCCAGCAGGGGGAACGGAGGACTAGCGGGAGAAGGTCCCGGGGCCAACGTCCTGACTTTC
CASRGNGGLAGEGPGANVLTF
>16|once|TRBV15|TRBJ1-4|-
TGTGCCACCAGCAGACCTACGGCAGGCGTGAGAGAAAAACTGTTTTTT
CATSRPTAGVREKLFF